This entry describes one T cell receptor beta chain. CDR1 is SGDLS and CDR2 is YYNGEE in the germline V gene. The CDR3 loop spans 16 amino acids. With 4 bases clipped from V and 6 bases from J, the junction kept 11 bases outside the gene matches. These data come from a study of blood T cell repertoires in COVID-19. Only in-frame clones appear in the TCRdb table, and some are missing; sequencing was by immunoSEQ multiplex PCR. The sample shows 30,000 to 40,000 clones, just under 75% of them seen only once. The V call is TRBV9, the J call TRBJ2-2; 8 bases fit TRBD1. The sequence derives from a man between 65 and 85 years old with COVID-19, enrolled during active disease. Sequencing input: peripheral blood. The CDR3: CASSLRTGNTAGELFF. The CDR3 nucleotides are TGTGCCAGCAGCCTTCGGACAGGGAATACTGCCGGGGAGCTGTTTTTT.